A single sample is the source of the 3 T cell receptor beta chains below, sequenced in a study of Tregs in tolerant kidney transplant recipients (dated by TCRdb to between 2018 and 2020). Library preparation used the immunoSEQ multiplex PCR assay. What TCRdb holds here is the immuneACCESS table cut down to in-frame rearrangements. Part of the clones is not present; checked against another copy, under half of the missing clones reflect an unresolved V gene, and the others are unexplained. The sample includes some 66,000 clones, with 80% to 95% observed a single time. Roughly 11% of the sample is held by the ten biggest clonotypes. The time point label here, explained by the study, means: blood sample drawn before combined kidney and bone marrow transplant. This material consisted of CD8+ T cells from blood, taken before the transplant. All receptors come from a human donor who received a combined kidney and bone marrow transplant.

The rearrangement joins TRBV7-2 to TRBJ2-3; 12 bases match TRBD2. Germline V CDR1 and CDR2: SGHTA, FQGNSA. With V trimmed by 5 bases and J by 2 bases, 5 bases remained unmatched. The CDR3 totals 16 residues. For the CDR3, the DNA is TGTGCCAGCAGCCTACTAGCGGGGGGCATCACAGATACGCAGTATTTT. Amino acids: CASSLLAGGITDTQYF.

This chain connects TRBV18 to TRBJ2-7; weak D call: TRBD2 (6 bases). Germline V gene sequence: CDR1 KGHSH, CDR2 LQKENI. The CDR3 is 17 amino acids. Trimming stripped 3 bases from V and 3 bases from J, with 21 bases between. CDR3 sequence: CASSPTGGEEVFYEQYF. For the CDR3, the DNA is TGTGCCAGCTCACCTACGGGCGGGGAGGAAGTCTTCTACGAGCAGTACTTC.

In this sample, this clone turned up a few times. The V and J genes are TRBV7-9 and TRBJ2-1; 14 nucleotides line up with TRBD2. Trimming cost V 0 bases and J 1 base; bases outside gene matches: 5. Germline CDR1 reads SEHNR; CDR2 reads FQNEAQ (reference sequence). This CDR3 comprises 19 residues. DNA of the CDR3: TGTGCCAGCAGCTTAGCTTCGGGACTAGCGGGAGATTCCTACAATGAGCAGTTCTTC. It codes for CASSLASGLAGDSYNEQFF.